The 21 T cell receptor beta chains below all came from one sample that was sequenced in a study of T cells in Graves' hyperthyroidism and ophthalmopathy. Regions amplified from RNA transcripts were the TCR beta CDR3 regions. The study used the HTBI primer set for a first-round RT-PCR of the TCR CDR3. TCRdb redid the calling of the multiplex PCR reads with MiXCR, one entry per CDR3 protein. The data hold a few hundred thousand distinct CDR3 sequences, with approximately 15% observed a single time. What was sequenced was blood. The receptors were gathered from a woman aged 55-69 years with Graves' ophthalmopathy.

This clonotype showed up just a few times. The chain recombines TRBV6-1 with TRBJ1-5; D is uncertain. The germline V gene encodes CDR1 MNHNS and CDR2 SASEGT. The CDR3 extends over 14 amino acids. V was trimmed by 6 bases and J by 2 bases, leaving 11 bases between them. CDR3 in DNA: TGTGCCAGCAGGGCCCTACACGGCAATCAGCCCCAGCATTTT. Amino acid sequence: CASRALHGNQPQHF.

The gene calls are TRBV7-9 and TRBJ2-7; 10 nucleotides agree with TRBD2. V lost 7 bases, J lost 3 bases, and 9 bases stayed unmatched. CDR3 size: 15 residues. Germline CDR1 SEHNR, CDR2 FQNEAQ (reference sequence). CDR3 amino acids: CASNRDGLADYEQYF. In nucleotides, the CDR3 is TGTGCCAGCAACCGAGATGGACTAGCGGACTACGAGCAGTACTTC.

This clonotype was seen at least ten times. In DNA form, the CDR3 reads TGTGCCAGCAATCCAGGGGGCTCGACTCCCTACGAGCAGTACTTC. This sequence encodes CASNPGGSTPYEQYF. The V call is TRBV28, the J call TRBJ2-7, with TRBD1 matching over 8 bases. From germline, CDR1 is MDHEN and CDR2 SYDVKM. This CDR3 has 15 amino acids. Trimming removed 7 bases from V and 2 bases from J; junction bases left unmatched: 10.

This clonotype was counted between two and nine times. This chain links TRBV6-1 with TRBJ1-5, with 9 positions matching TRBD1. The CDR3 is made up of 14 amino acids. Germline lookup yields CDR1 MNHNS and CDR2 SASEGT. The junction had 7 bases not matched to a gene; V was cut back by 6 bases and J by 7 bases. This CDR3 is CASSVSTGGQPQHF. The CDR3, as DNA: TGTGCCAGCAGCGTAAGTACAGGGGGCCAGCCCCAGCATTTT.

This clonotype was observed many times. The chain combines TRBV6-1 with TRBJ2-2; 9 bases agree with TRBD1. Losses at the gene ends were 6 bases for V and 6 bases for J; bases not matched to a gene: 5. Germline-derived CDR1 and CDR2 are MNHNS and SASEGT. The CDR3 is made up of 14 amino acids. The chain's CDR3 is CASSGDRAPGELFF. The CDR3 DNA follows: TGTGCCAGCAGCGGGGACAGGGCCCCCGGGGAGCTGTTTTTT.

The chain joins TRBV27 to TRBJ1-2, with TRBD1 as a possible D gene (5 bases). Per germline, CDR1 MNHEY and CDR2 SMNVEV (reference sequence). Trimming took off 2 bases at V and 6 bases at J, with 13 bases between the two ends. The CDR3 contains 14 residues. The CDR3 DNA is TGTGCCAGCAGTTTACTTGGGGGAACTCATGGCTACACCTTC. Its protein is CASSLLGGTHGYTF.

This clonotype has only a few counts. J is TRBJ1-1 and V is TRBV29-1; D is unresolved. The V and J ends lost 5 bases and 6 bases respectively, with 7 bases between them. The CDR3 loop spans 10 amino acids. Per the germline V gene, CDR1 is SQVTM and CDR2 is ANQGSEA. The CDR3 region has the DNA TGCAGCGTTAATCATCCTGAAGCTTTCTTT. The encoded protein is CSVNHPEAFF.

This clonotype was seen more than once but under ten times. One base away lies a much larger clone, so this may be a sequencing read error. V and J are TRBV5-1 and TRBJ1-2; TRBD1 matches at 9 bases. The CDR3 has 14 amino acids. Germline CDR1 SGHRS, CDR2 YFSETQ. CDR3 in DNA: TGCGCCAGCAGCTCGACAGGGGGTAACTATGGCTACGCCTTC. It specifies CASSSTGGNYGYAF.

This rearrangement joins TRBV4-1 to TRBJ1-6; TRBD1 is a possible D gene (5 bases). The V and J ends lost 2 bases and 7 bases respectively, with 24 bases between them. CDR3 length: 19 residues. Germline CDR1 reads MGHRA; CDR2 reads YSYEKL. CDR3 in DNA: TGCGCCAGCAGCCAACCCGGGGCGGGGCCCCATTGGGGGAATTCACCCCTCCACTTT. This sequence encodes CASSQPGAGPHWGNSPLHF.

The count of this clonotype is one. The chain combines TRBV19 with TRBJ2-7, with a weak D call TRBD2 (5 bases). The germline gives CDR1 LNHDA, CDR2 SQIVND (reference sequence). The germline V and J ends were trimmed by 2 bases and 5 bases, with 13 bases remaining between them. The CDR3 has 14 amino acids. CDR3 protein: CASSILAASNEQYF. CDR3 bases: TGTGCCAGTAGTATACTAGCCGCATCGAACGAGCAGTACTTC.

This clonotype was seen a few times. The chain links TRBV29-1 to TRBJ2-7; maybe TRBD1 (5 bases). Trimming removed 4 bases from V and 4 bases from J, with 8 bases in between. Germline CDR1 SQVTM, CDR2 ANQGSEA. The CDR3 runs 11 residues. The CDR3 region has the DNA TGCAGCGTTGCGGACACTTACGAGCAGTACTTC. Translated, it gives CSVADTYEQYF.

This clonotype was seen repeatedly, ten times or more. This chain links TRBV7-2 with TRBJ2-7, with D maybe TRBD1 (6 bases). Germline CDR1 is SGHTA and CDR2 is FQGNSA. The V end lost 7 bases, the J end lost 3 bases, and 16 bases lay between the germline ends. CDR3 size: 14 residues. CDR3: CASTLAGAGYEQYF. The CDR3 DNA sequence: TGTGCCAGCACCCTAGCAGGGGCCGGCTACGAGCAGTACTTC.

The rearrangement joins TRBV25-1 to TRBJ2-1; 8 bases align to TRBD1. Trimming took 8 bases from V and 5 from J; bases not matched to a gene: 11. The CDR3 sequence is 15 residues long. Germline V lookup: CDR1 MGHDK, CDR2 SYGVNS. This CDR3 reads CASGTTGTGDNEQFF. As DNA, the CDR3 is TGTGCCAGCGGCACCACCGGGACAGGAGACAATGAGCAGTTCTTC.

This clonotype occurred many times. This chain connects TRBV6-1 to TRBJ2-3; 12 bases are shared with TRBD2. Germline-derived CDR1 and CDR2 are MNHNS and SASEGT. With V trimmed by 8 bases and J by 5 bases, 8 bases remained unmatched. There are 15 residues in the CDR3. The CDR3 here is CASGLAGGHVDTQYF. The CDR3 DNA sequence: TGTGCCAGCGGTCTAGCGGGGGGGCATGTAGATACGCAGTATTTT.

The table lists this clonotype with many counts. The chain uses TRBV28 and TRBJ2-6; unclear D gene. This CDR3 comprises 13 residues. Trimming took 8 bases from V and 0 from J, leaving 5 bases between them. In germline, CDR1 is MDHEN, CDR2 SYDVKM. CDR3 sequence reads: CASSTSGANVLTF. The DNA for the CDR3 is TGTGCCAGCTCAACCTCTGGGGCCAACGTCCTGACTTTC.

This clonotype was seen many times. This rearrangement joins TRBV2 to TRBJ1-5, with D possibly TRBD1 on 5 matching bases. Germline V CDR1 and CDR2: SNHLY, FYNNEI. Trimming removed 6 bases at V and 3 bases at J, with 9 bases between. This CDR3 is built from 13 residues. The CDR3 is CASRRQLNQPQHF. In nucleotides, the CDR3 is TGTGCCAGCAGGCGACAGCTCAATCAGCCCCAGCATTTT.

At least ten counts were recorded for this clonotype. The genes are TRBV12-3 or TRBV12-4 and TRBJ2-2; D might be TRBD2 (6 bases). Trimming cost V 6 bases and J 1 base, with 9 bases left between them. The CDR3 runs 14 residues. CDR3 protein: CASRYSGNTGELFF. The CDR3 DNA reads as TGTGCCAGCAGATATAGCGGGAACACCGGGGAGCTGTTTTTT.

This clonotype was counted many times. The rearrangement links TRBV7-2 to TRBJ2-7; 8 nucleotides match TRBD1. J lost 5 bases, V lost 7 bases, and 7 bases had no gene match. The CDR3 has 13 amino acids. Germline V gene sequence: CDR1 SGHTA, CDR2 FQGNSA. The CDR3, as DNA: TGTGCCAGCAACCGGGACAGGATCAACGAGCAGTACTTC. Protein sequence: CASNRDRINEQYF.

Ten or more counts support this clonotype. V is TRBV6-6 and J is TRBJ2-5, with D perhaps matching TRBD1 (5 bases). Germline V gene lookup returns CDR1 MNHNY and CDR2 SVGAGI (reference sequence). With 0 bases removed from V and 4 bases from J, the gap between germline ends came to 15 bases. This CDR3 spans 16 amino acids. CDR3 sequence: CASSYSGQGRAETQYF. In DNA form, the CDR3 reads TGTGCCAGCAGTTACTCTGGGCAGGGTCGGGCAGAGACCCAGTACTTC.

This clonotype appeared a few times. The junction does not match germline at one end; this may be a read error. The chain combines TRBV4-1 with TRBJ2-3; D unresolved. Germline CDR1 MGHRA, CDR2 YSYEKL. The CDR3 has 15 residues. The CDR3 spells CASGQMTGVSDTQYF. In nucleotides, the CDR3 is TGCGCCAGCGGCCAGATGACCGGCGTCTCAGATACGCAGTATTTT.

Points on this clonotype: A much larger clone lies one base from this, so it may be a read error. Without the conserved terminal phenylalanine or tryptophan, this CDR3 likely stems from a read error. In nucleotides, the CDR3 is TGTGCCAGCTCCCCCGGGTCCGACGGTCGGGAGACCCAGTACTCC. It encodes CASSPGSDGRETQYS. This rearrangement joins TRBV18 to TRBJ2-5; D remains ambiguous. Germline CDR1 KGHSH, CDR2 LQKENI. CDR3 length: 15 residues. Trimming shortened V by 6 bases and J by 5 bases, and 19 bases separated the two germline ends.